This is a list of T cell receptor beta chains from one sample in a study of pediatric ulcerative colitis. TCRdb's table, derived via immunoSEQ multiplex PCR, lists solely in-frame clones and lacks some. In the table there are some 60,000 clones, over 70% of which are singletons. The sample was blood. These receptor sequences come from a boy aged 5-17 years with moderate ulcerative colitis. The CDR3 runs from the conserved cysteine through the conserved F or W. The D gene is left open where the match is weak. The listing skips clone size in some rows; elsewhere it reads once, few, many or a size class.

size	V	D	J	CDR3	DNA
.	TRBV7-3	.	TRBJ1-2	CASSLKPYGYTF	TGTGCCAGCAGCTTAAAACCCTATGGCTACACCTTC
.	TRBV5-6	.	TRBJ1-4	CASSSTRGEKLFF	TGTGCCAGCAGCTCGACCAGGGGTGAAAAACTGTTTTTT
.	TRBV19	.	TRBJ2-3	CASSIEGVTDTQYF	TGTGCCAGTAGTATAGAAGGGGTCACAGATACGCAGTATTTT
.	TRBV30	.	TRBJ1-5	CAWSIDMSNQPQHF	TGTGCCTGGAGTATCGACATGAGCAATCAGCCCCAGCATTTT
few	TRBV10-3	.	TRBJ1-3	CAISDSANPGNTIYF	TGTGCCATCAGTGACAGTGCGAATCCTGGAAACACCATATATTTT
.	TRBV28	TRBD2	TRBJ2-5	CASSLGGTGVETQYF	TGTGCCAGCAGTTTGGGGGGGACCGGCGTAGAGACCCAGTACTTC
.	TRBV4-2	TRBD1	TRBJ1-4	CASSSRGQTNEKLFF	TGTGCCAGCAGCTCCAGGGGGCAGACTAATGAAAAACTGTTTTTT
.	TRBV7-9	.	TRBJ2-7	CASSLDPGSYEQYF	TGTGCCAGCAGCTTAGATCCAGGATCCTACGAGCAGTACTTC
.	TRBV6-5	TRBD1	TRBJ1-3	CASRAGTGGNTIYF	TGTGCCAGCAGGGCGGGGACAGGGGGAAACACCATATATTTT
.	TRBV9	TRBD2	TRBJ2-3	CASSVAVAGEDTQYF	TGTGCCAGCAGCGTAGCGGTAGCGGGAGAGGATACGCAGTATTTT
.	TRBV5-1	TRBD1	TRBJ2-5	CASSEQQGGQETQYF	TGCGCCAGCAGCGAACAACAGGGGGGCCAAGAGACCCAGTACTTC
.	TRBV25-1	TRBD1	TRBJ1-1	CASSERQGNTEAFF	TGTGCCAGCAGTGAGCGACAGGGGAACACTGAAGCTTTCTTT
.	TRBV7-3	TRBD2	TRBJ2-3	CASSQVVGGGTQYF	TGTGCCAGCAGCCAAGTGGTGGGCGGGGGTACGCAGTATTTT
.	TRBV9	TRBD2	TRBJ2-2	CASSTPFGDYQTGELFF	TGTGCCAGCAGCACCCCCTTCGGGGACTATCAAACCGGGGAGCTGTTTTTT
.	TRBV6-9	TRBD2	TRBJ2-7	CASSSGLAGGHVQYF	TGTGCCAGCAGTTCTGGACTAGCGGGAGGGCATGTGCAGTACTTC
once	TRBV6-6	.	TRBJ2-7	CASSYKQGSSYEQYF	TGTGCCAGCAGTTACAAACAGGGTTCCTCCTACGAGCAGTACTTC
.	TRBV5-6	TRBD2	TRBJ2-4	CASSLGLAGVWVHIQYF	TGTGCCAGCAGCTTGGGACTAGCGGGAGTATGGGTGCACATTCAGTACTTC
.	TRBV4-1	.	TRBJ2-2	CASSQEGQTTGELFF	TGCGCCAGCAGCCAAGAGGGCCAAACGACCGGGGAGCTGTTTTTT
.	TRBV7-9	.	TRBJ1-2	CASSPMAAPGGYTF	TGTGCCAGCAGCCCGATGGCGGCCCCCGGGGGCTACACCTTC
.	TRBV7-9	TRBD2	TRBJ2-1	CASSLPALAGGPSYNEQFF	TGTGCCAGCAGCCTCCCCGCACTAGCGGGAGGGCCGTCCTACAATGAGCAGTTCTTC
.	TRBV6-1	.	TRBJ2-7	CASSEVADSYEQYF	TGTGCCAGCAGTGAAGTGGCAGACTCCTACGAGCAGTACTTC
few	TRBV7-9	TRBD1	TRBJ2-7	CASSLAGTGAYEQYF	TGTGCCAGCAGCTTAGCAGGGACAGGAGCCTACGAGCAGTACTTC
.	TRBV5-1	TRBD2	TRBJ2-3	CASSLASGGGVGDTQYF	TGCGCCAGCAGCTTGGCGTCTGGCGGGGGGGTAGGAGATACGCAGTATTTT
.	TRBV7-2	.	TRBJ1-5	CASSLAGGSNQPQHF	TGTGCCAGCAGCTTAGCCGGGGGAAGCAATCAGCCCCAGCATTTT
.	TRBV29-1	.	TRBJ2-7	CSVGLTRSSTYEQYF	TGCAGCGTTGGGTTGACACGGTCAAGTACCTACGAGCAGTACTTC
few	TRBV30	.	TRBJ1-2	CAWSVAPRVHGYTF	TGTGCCTGGAGTGTAGCCCCCCGTGTTCATGGCTACACCTTC
.	TRBV13	.	TRBJ1-3	CASNPMWAGGNTIYF	TGTGCCAGCAATCCCATGTGGGCGGGTGGAAACACCATATATTTT
.	TRBV4-2	TRBD1	TRBJ2-2	CASSQPDRGGTGELFF	TGTGCCAGCAGCCAACCGGACAGGGGTGGCACCGGGGAGCTGTTTTTT
.	TRBV5-1	TRBD2	TRBJ2-5	CASSLISGGRETQYF	TGCGCCAGCAGCTTGATTAGCGGGGGGCGAGAGACCCAGTACTTC
few	TRBV25-1	.	TRBJ2-2	CASSEVGRSNTGELFF	TGTGCCAGCAGTGAAGTCGGACGTTCGAACACCGGGGAGCTGTTTTTT
large	TRBV5-4	.	TRBJ1-2	CASSFGTDPYGYTF	TGTGCCAGCAGCTTTGGGACTGATCCCTATGGCTACACCTTC
.	TRBV4-1	.	TRBJ2-1	CASSQDPNRGVGGNEQFF	TGCGCCAGCAGCCAAGACCCCAATCGGGGTGTTGGGGGCAATGAGCAGTTCTTC
.	TRBV15	.	TRBJ1-4	CATTGGPATNEKLFF	TGTGCCACGACGGGGGGTCCCGCAACTAATGAAAAACTGTTTTTT
.	TRBV19	.	TRBJ2-2	CASSGVLGTGELFF	TGTGCCAGTAGTGGGGTTCTGGGAACCGGGGAGCTGTTTTTT
.	TRBV5-1	.	TRBJ1-2	CASSLAPGVQGYGYTF	TGCGCCAGCAGCTTGGCCCCGGGGGTTCAAGGCTATGGCTACACCTTC
.	TRBV30	TRBD2	TRBJ2-3	CAWSKLAGSRTDTQYF	TGTGCCTGGAGTAAACTAGCGGGGTCCCGCACAGATACGCAGTATTTT
.	TRBV4-3	.	TRBJ2-1	CASSQDPGLPSNEQFF	TGCGCCAGCAGCCAAGATCCTGGACTACCCAGTAATGAGCAGTTCTTC
.	TRBV19	.	TRBJ1-5	CASSGYRARDNQPQHF	TGTGCCAGTAGTGGTTACCGGGCCCGAGATAATCAGCCCCAGCATTTT
.	TRBV15	.	TRBJ2-5	CATSREPPWVGEQETQYF	TGTGCCACCAGCAGAGAACCACCTTGGGTGGGAGAACAAGAGACCCAGTACTTC
.	TRBV15	.	TRBJ1-1	CATSMSGNTEAFF	TGTGCCACCAGCATGTCGGGGAACACTGAAGCTTTCTTT
.	TRBV30	.	TRBJ1-3	CAWSPGGNTIYF	TGTGCCTGGAGCCCCGGTGGAAACACCATATATTTT
.	TRBV2	.	TRBJ1-2	CASSELLANYGYTF	TGTGCCAGCAGTGAACTCTTGGCAAACTATGGCTACACCTTC
.	TRBV18	TRBD1	TRBJ2-7	CASSRPGGGIYEQYF	TGTGCCAGCTCACGTCCAGGGGGCGGCATCTACGAGCAGTACTTC
.	TRBV6-4	.	TRBJ2-2	CASSDSFWDNNFRGATGELFF	TGTGCCAGCAGTGACTCATTTTGGGACAACAACTTCCGCGGGGCCACCGGGGAGCTGTTTTTT
few	TRBV7-3	TRBD1	TRBJ1-6	CASRSGGSSNSPLHF	TGTGCCAGCAGATCAGGGGGCAGTTCTAATTCACCCCTCCACTTT